These 11 T cell receptor beta chains came from one sample sequenced in a study of blood T cell repertoires in COVID-19. The protocol was immunoSEQ multiplex PCR, while the TCRdb copy is restricted to in-frame clones and leaves out a portion. The data contain around 250,000 clones, approximately 81% of them seen just once; the ten biggest clones take up less than 8.5%. The sample taken for sequencing was PBMCs or T cells enriched from blood (not recorded which). Receptors originate from a woman in her forties or fifties who had been exposed to COVID-19.

The chain couples TRBV15 to TRBJ2-5; TRBD2 matches at 7 bases. With V trimmed by 0 bases and J by 5 bases, 6 bases remained unmatched. CDR3 length: 15 residues. Germline assignment: CDR1 LNHNV and CDR2 YYDKDF (reference sequence). CDR3 in DNA: TGTGCCACCAGCAGAGAGCAACGGGGGGAGGAGACCCAGTACTTC. This sequence encodes CATSREQRGEETQYF. Together with reference TRBV15 and TRBJ2-5, the CDR3 gives the full variable domain: DAMVIQNPRYQVTQFGKPVTLSCSQTLNHNVMYWYQQKSSQAPKLLFHYYDKDFNNEADTPDNFQSRRPNTSFCFLDIRSPGLGDTAMYLCATSREQRGEETQYFGPGTRLLVL.

The J gene is TRBJ1-1, the V gene TRBV27; D not resolved. Germline assignment: CDR1 MNHEY and CDR2 SMNVEV (reference sequence). V was shortened by 3 bases and J by 5 bases, with 10 bases between the two germline ends. The length of the CDR3 is 13 residues. The CDR3 coding sequence is TGTGCCAGCAGTTTTCGGGGAGGGACTGAAGCTTTCTTT. Translated: CASSFRGGTEAFF.

The chain joins TRBV3-1 (or the pseudogene TRBV3-2) to TRBJ1-2; 10 bases line up with TRBD1. This CDR3 is built from 16 residues. J gave up 7 bases and V 4 bases, and 12 bases lay outside the gene matches. In germline, CDR1 is LGHDT, CDR2 YNNKEL (reference sequence). CDR3: CASSPTLGTGVFGYTF. For the CDR3, the DNA is TGTGCCAGCAGCCCGACCCTCGGGACAGGGGTTTTTGGCTACACCTTC.

The chain joins TRBV3-1 (or the pseudogene TRBV3-2) to TRBJ2-7; TRBD2 matches at 10 bases. CDR1 and CDR2 from the germline V gene are LGHDT and YNNKEL (reference sequence). V trimming: 1 base; J trimming: 7 bases; junction bases outside the gene matches: 10. The CDR3 runs to 16 residues. The CDR3 nucleotides are TGTGCCAGCAGCCAAGCTGCACTAGCGGGGCCTTGGGAGCAGTACTTC. It specifies CASSQAALAGPWEQYF.

The rearrangement uses TRBV5-1 and TRBJ2-7; 7 nucleotides line up with TRBD1. The CDR3 contains 15 residues. The germline CDR1 and CDR2 sequences are SGHRS and YFSETQ. V gave up 1 base and J gave up 0 bases; unmatched junction bases: 4. Here the CDR3 DNA reads TGCGCCAGCAGCTTGACAGGGGCCGCCTCCTACGAGCAGTACTTC. Translated, it gives CASSLTGAASYEQYF.

Worth noting for this clone: Other DNA sequences in the sample encode the same CDR3. The chain has TRBV11-2 and TRBJ1-6; 7 nucleotides line up with TRBD1. This CDR3 comprises 13 residues. Unmatched junction bases numbered 3, after V lost 3 bases and J lost 10 bases. Germline V CDR1 and CDR2: SGHAT, FQNNGV. The chain's CDR3 is CASSLDRLSPLHF. Here the CDR3 DNA reads TGTGCCAGCAGCTTGGACAGGCTCTCACCCCTCCACTTT.

The count of this clone is one. This chain uses TRBV2 with TRBJ1-6; a possible D gene is TRBD1 (6 bases). CDR3 length equals 14 residues. V was trimmed by 1 base and J by 14 bases, leaving 15 bases between them. Germline V gene data show CDR1 as SNHLY and CDR2 as FYNNEI. CDR3 coding DNA: TGTGCCAGCAGTGAAGGGCAGGGGACATGGACCCTCCACTTT. This sequence encodes CASSEGQGTWTLHF.

This chain uses TRBV3-1 (or the pseudogene TRBV3-2) with TRBJ2-1, with D perhaps TRBD1 (5 bases). This CDR3 is 15 amino acids long. With 1 base removed from V and 3 bases from J, the gap between germline ends came to 10 bases. The germline V gene encodes CDR1 LGHDT and CDR2 YNNKEL (reference sequence). This CDR3 reads CASSQGGHLYNEQFF. The CDR3 coding sequence is TGTGCCAGCAGCCAAGGGGGCCACCTCTACAATGAGCAGTTCTTC.

The J gene is TRBJ1-4, the V gene TRBV9; 7 bases map to TRBD1. CDR1 is SGDLS and CDR2 is YYNGEE in the germline V gene. The V gene end was trimmed by 4 bases and the J gene end by 8 bases; junction bases not matched to a gene: 14. The CDR3 consists of 16 residues. As DNA, the CDR3 is TGTGCCAGCAGCCCCTCGGTCGGGGCAGGGGGAGAAAAACTGTTTTTT. Protein sequence: CASSPSVGAGGEKLFF.

This sequence joins TRBV5-1 and TRBJ2-7; 12 bases fit TRBD2. The length of the CDR3 is 17 residues. Losses at the gene ends were 0 bases for V and 4 bases for J; bases not matched to a gene: 8. Germline-derived CDR1 and CDR2 are SGHRS and YFSETQ. In DNA form, the CDR3 reads TGCGCCAGCAGCTTGGGACTAGCGGGGGAGGGGATATACGAGCAGTACTTC. Translation gives CASSLGLAGEGIYEQYF.

The rearrangement joins TRBV2 to TRBJ1-1; TRBD1 matches at 9 bases. Germline CDR1 is SNHLY and CDR2 is FYNNEI. The CDR3 consists of 15 residues. V was clipped by 6 bases and J by 0 bases; unmatched bases: 5. The CDR3 nucleotides read TGTGCCAGCAGATCCCGGGACAGGGTGAACACTGAAGCTTTCTTT. Residues: CASRSRDRVNTEAFF. Looking up the rest from reference TRBV2 and TRBJ1-1 gives the full variable domain: EPEVTQTPSHQVTQMGQEVILRCVPISNHLYFYWYRQILGQKVEFLVSFYNNEISEKSEIFDDQFSVERPDGSNFTLKIRSTKLEDSAMYFCASRSRDRVNTEAFFGQGTRLTVV.